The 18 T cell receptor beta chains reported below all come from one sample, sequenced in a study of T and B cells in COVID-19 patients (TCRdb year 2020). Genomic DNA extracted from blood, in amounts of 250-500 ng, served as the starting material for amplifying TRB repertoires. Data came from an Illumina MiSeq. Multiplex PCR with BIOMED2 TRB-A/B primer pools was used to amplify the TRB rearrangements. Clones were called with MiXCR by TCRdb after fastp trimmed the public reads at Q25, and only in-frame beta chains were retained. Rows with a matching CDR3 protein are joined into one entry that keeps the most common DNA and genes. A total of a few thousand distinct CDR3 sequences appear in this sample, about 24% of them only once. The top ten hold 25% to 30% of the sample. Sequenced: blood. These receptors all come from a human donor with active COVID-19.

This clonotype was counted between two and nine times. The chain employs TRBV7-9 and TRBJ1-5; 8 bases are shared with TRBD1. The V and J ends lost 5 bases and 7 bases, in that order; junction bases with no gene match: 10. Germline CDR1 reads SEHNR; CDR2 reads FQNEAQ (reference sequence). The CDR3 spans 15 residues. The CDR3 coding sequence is TGTGCCAGCAGCCCATCAGACAGGGGCGGCCAGCCCCAGCATTTT. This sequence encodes CASSPSDRGGQPQHF.

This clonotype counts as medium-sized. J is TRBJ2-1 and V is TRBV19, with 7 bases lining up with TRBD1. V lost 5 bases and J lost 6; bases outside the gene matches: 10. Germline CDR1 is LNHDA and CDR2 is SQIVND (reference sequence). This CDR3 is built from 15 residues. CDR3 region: CASSLTGTETNEQFF. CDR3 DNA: TGTGCCAGTAGTTTAACCGGGACAGAAACCAATGAGCAGTTCTTC.

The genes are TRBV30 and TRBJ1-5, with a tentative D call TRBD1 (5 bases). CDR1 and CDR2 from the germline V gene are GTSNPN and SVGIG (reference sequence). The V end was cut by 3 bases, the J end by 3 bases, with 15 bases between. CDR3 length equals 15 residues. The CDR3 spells CAWRSGTVPNQPQHF. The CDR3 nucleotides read TGTGCCTGGAGATCTGGGACGGTCCCCAATCAGCCCCAGCATTTT.

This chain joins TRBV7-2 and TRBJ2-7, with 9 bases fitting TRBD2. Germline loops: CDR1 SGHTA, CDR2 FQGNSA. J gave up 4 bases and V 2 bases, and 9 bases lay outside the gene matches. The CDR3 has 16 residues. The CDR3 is CASSLSASGATYEQYF. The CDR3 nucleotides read TGTGCCAGCAGCTTAAGCGCTAGCGGGGCCACTTACGAGCAGTACTTC.

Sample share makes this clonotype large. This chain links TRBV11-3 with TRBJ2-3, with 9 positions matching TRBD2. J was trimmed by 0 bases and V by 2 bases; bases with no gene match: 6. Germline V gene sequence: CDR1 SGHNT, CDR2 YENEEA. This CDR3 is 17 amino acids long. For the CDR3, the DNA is TGTGCCAGCAGCTTACGTGGGCGGGGGGGCAGCACAGATACGCAGTATTTT. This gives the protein CASSLRGRGGSTDTQYF. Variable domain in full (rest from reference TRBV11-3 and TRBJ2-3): EAGVVQSPRYKIIEKKQPVAFWCNPISGHNTLYWYLQNLGQGPELLIRYENEEAVDDSQLPKDRFSAERLKGVDSTLKIQPAELGDSAVYLCASSLRGRGGSTDTQYFGPGTRLTVL.

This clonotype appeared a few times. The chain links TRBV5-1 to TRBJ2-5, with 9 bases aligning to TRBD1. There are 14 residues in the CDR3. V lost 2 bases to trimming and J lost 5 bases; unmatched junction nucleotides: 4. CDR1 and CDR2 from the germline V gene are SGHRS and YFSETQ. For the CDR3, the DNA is TGCGCCAGCAGCTTACAGGGGGCGTGGGAGACCCAGTACTTC. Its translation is CASSLQGAWETQYF.

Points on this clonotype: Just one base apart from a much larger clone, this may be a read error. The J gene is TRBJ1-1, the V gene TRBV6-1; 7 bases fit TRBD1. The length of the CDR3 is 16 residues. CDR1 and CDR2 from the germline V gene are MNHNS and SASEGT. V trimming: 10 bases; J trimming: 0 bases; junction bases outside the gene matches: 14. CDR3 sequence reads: CATESKGAIMNTEAFF. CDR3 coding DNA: TGTGCCACCGAGAGTAAGGGGGCCATCATGAACACTGAAGCTTTCTTT.

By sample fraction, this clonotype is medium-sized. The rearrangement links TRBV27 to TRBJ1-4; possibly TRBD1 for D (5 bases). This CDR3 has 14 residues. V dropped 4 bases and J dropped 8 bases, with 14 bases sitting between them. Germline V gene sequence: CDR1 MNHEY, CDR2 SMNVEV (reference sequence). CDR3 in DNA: TGTGCCAGCAGTTCTGGCAGGGTGGAAGAAAAACTGTTTTTT. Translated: CASSSGRVEEKLFF. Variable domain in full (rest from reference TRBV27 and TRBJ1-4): EAQVTQNPRYLITVTGKKLTVTCSQNMNHEYMSWYRQDPGLGLRQIYYSMNVEVTDKGDVPEGYKVSRKEKRNFPLILESPSPNQTSLYFCASSSGRVEEKLFFGSGTQLSVL.

CDR3 in DNA: TGTGCCAGTACCACGACAGGAGGGGCCGAGCAGTACTTC. Translation: CASTTTGGAEQYF. The chain has TRBV19 and TRBJ2-7; D tentatively fits TRBD1 or TRBD2 (6 bases each). The CDR3 runs to 13 residues. From germline, CDR1 is LNHDA and CDR2 SQIVND (reference sequence). Trimming pared 7 bases from V and 6 bases from J, leaving 16 bases between. Full variable domain (outside the CDR3, taken from reference TRBV19 and TRBJ2-7): DGGITQSPKYLFRKEGQNVTLSCEQNLNHDAMYWYRQDPGQGLRLIYYSQIVNDFQKGDIAEGYSVSREKKESFPLTVTSAQKNPTAFYLCASTTTGGAEQYFGPGTRLTVT.

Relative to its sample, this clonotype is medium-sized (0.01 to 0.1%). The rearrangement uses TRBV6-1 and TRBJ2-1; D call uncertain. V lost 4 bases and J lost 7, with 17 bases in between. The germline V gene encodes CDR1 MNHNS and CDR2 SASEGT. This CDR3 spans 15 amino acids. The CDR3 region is CASSARYYNQNEQFF. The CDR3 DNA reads TGTGCCAGCAGTGCAAGATACTACAATCAGAATGAGCAGTTCTTC.

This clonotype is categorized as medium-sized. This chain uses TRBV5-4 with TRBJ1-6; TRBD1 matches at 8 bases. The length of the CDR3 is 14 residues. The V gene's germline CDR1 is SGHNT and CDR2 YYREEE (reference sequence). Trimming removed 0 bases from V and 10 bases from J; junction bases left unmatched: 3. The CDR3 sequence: CASSLAGQASPLHF. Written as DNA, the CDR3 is TGTGCCAGCAGCTTGGCGGGACAGGCGTCACCCCTCCACTTT.

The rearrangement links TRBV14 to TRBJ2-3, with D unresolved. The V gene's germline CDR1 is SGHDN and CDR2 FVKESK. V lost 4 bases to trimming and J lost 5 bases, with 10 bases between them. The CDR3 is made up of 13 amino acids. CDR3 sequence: CASSPRWEDTQYF. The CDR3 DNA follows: TGTGCCAGCAGCCCTCGGTGGGAAGATACGCAGTATTTT.

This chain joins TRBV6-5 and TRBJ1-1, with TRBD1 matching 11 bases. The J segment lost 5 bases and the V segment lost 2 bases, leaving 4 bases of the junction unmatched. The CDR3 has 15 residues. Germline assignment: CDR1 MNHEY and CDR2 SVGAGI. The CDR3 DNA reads TGTGCCAGCAGTTACCGGGGACAGGGGGGGACTGAAGCTTTCTTT. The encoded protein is CASSYRGQGGTEAFF.

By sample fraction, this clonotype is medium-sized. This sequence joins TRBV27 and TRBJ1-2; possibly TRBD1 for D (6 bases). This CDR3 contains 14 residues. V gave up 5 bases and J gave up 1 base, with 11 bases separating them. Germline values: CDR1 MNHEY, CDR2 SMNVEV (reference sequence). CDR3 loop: CASSGQGFNYGYTF. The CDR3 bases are TGTGCCAGCAGTGGCCAGGGGTTTAACTATGGCTACACCTTC.

CDR3 DNA sequence: TGCAGTGCAGGGGCTAGCGGGGGGGCCGCTAGAGAGACCCAGTACTTC. Protein: CSAGASGGAARETQYF. The chain joins TRBV20-1 to TRBJ2-5, with 12 nucleotides matching TRBD2. The CDR3 is 16 amino acids. Germline CDR1 and CDR2: DFQATT and SNEGSKA (reference sequence). J gave up 4 bases and V 6 bases, and 12 bases lay outside the gene matches.

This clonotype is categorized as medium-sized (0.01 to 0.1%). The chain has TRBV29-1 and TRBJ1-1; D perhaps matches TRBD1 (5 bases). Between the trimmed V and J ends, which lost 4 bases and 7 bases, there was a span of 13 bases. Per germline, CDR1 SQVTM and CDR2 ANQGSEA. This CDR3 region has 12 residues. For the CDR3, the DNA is TGCAGCGTTGCACAGGCCACCAGTGAAGCTTTCTTT. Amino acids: CSVAQATSEAFF.

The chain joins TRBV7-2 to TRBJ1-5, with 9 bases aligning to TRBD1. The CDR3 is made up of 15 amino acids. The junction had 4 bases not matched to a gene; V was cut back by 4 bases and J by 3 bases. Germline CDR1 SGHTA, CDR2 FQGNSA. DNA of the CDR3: TGTGCCAGCAGCTCCAGGACAGGGGTCAATCAGCCCCAGCATTTT. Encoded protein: CASSSRTGVNQPQHF. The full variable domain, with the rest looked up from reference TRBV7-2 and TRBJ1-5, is GAGVSQSPSNKVTEKGKDVELRCDPISGHTALYWYRQSLGQGLEFLIYFQGNSAPDKSGLPSDRFSAERTGGSVSTLTIQRTQQEDSAVYLCASSSRTGVNQPQHFGDGTRLSIL.

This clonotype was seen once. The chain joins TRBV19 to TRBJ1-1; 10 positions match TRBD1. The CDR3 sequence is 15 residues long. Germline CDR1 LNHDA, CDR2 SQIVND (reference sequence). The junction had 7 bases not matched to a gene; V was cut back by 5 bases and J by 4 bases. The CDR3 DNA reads TGTGCCAGTAGTCTAATGACAGGGGGCGGCACTGAAGCTTTCTTT. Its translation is CASSLMTGGGTEAFF.